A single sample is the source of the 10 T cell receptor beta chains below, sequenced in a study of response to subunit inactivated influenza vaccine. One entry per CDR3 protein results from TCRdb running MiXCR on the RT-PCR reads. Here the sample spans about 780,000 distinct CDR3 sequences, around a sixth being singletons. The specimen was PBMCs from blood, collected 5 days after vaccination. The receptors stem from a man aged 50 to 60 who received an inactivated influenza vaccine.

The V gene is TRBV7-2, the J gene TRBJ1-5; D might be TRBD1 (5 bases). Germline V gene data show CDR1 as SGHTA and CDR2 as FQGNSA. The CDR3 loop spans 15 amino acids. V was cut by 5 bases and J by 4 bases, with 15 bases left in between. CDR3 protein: CASSPGVLRNQPQHF. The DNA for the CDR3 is TGTGCCAGCAGCCCGGGGGTATTACGGAATCAGCCCCAGCATTTT.

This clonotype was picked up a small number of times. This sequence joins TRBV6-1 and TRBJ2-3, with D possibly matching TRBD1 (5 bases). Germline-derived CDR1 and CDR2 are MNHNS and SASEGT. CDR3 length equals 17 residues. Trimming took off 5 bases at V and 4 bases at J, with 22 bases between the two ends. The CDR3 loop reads CASSIHFRAGSADTQYF. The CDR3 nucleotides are TGTGCCAGCAGTATCCACTTTAGGGCAGGGTCAGCAGATACGCAGTATTTT.

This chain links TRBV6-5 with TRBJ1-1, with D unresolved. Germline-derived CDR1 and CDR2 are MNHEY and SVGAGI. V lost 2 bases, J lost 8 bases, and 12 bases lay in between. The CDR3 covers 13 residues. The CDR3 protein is CASSYSLLGEAFF. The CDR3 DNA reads TGTGCCAGCAGTTACAGTCTCCTCGGGGAAGCTTTCTTT.

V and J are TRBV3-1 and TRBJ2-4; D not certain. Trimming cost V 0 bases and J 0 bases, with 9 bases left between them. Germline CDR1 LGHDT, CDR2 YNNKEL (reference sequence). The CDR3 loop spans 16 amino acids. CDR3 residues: CASSQDLSEAKNIQYF. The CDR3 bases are TGTGCCAGCAGCCAAGATCTCAGCGAAGCCAAAAACATTCAGTACTTC.

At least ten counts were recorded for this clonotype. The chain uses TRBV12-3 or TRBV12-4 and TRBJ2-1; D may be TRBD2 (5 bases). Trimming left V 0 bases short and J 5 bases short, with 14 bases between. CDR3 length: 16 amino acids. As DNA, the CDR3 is TGTGCCAGCAGTTTAGCGCTCATGGGAGCTGACAATGAGCAGTTCTTC. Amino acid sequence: CASSLALMGADNEQFF.

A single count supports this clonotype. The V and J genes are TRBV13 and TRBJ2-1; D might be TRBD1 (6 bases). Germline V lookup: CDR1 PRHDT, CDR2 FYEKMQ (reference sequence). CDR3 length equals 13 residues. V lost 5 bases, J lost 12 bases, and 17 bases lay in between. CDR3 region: CASSPRTDPLQFF. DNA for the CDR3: TGTGCCAGCAGCCCTAGGACAGACCCGTTGCAGTTCTTC. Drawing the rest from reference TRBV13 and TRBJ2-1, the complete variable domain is AAGVIQSPRHLIKEKRETATLKCYPIPRHDTVYWYQQGPGQDPQFLISFYEKMQSDKGSIPDRFSAQQFSDYHSELNMSSLELGDSALYFCASSPRTDPLQFFGPGTRLTVL.

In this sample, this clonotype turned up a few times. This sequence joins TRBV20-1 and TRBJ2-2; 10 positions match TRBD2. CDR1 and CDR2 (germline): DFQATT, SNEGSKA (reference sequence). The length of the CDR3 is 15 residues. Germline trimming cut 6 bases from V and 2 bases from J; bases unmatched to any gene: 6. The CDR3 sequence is CSAQLAGLNTGELFF. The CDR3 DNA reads TGCAGTGCCCAACTAGCGGGGCTCAACACCGGGGAGCTGTTTTTT.

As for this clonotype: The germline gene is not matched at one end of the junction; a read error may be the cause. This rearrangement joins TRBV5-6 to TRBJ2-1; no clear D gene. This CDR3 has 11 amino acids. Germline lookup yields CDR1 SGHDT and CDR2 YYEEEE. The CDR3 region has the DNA TGTGCCAGCAGCTACTACGATGAGCAGTTCTTC. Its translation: CASSYYDEQFF.

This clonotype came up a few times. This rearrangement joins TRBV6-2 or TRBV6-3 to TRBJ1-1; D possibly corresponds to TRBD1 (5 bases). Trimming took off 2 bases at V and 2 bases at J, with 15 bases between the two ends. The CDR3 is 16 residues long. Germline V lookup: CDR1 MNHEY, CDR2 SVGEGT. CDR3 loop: CASSYVEGLGNTEAFF. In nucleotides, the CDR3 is TGTGCCAGCAGTTACGTAGAGGGACTGGGAAACACTGAAGCTTTCTTT.

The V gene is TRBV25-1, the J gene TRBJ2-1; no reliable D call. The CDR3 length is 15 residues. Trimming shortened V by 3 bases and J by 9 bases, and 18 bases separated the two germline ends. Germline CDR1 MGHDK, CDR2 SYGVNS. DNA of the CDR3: TGTGCCAGCAGTGATGTCCTCTCTATCGCTGGTGAGCAGTTCTTC. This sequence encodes CASSDVLSIAGEQFF.